A single sample is the source of the 23 T cell receptor beta chains below, sequenced in a study of blood T cell repertoires in COVID-19. Sequencing used immunoSEQ multiplex PCR; TCRdb keeps in-frame clones, though not all of them. The data show 25,000 to 35,000 clones, more than 80% seen once. Sample: peripheral blood. Source of these receptors: a human donor in a cohort sampled during active COVID-19.

The CDR3 loop reads CARSLVGDGDYGYTF. CDR3 DNA: TGTGCCAGAAGCCTAGTAGGGGATGGAGACTATGGCTACACCTTC. J is TRBJ1-2 and V is TRBV5-3; TRBD1 is a possible D gene (5 bases). TRBV5-3 is annotated as an ORF whose role is uncertain. The V end lost 4 bases, the J end lost 3 bases, and 16 bases lay between the germline ends. CDR3 size: 15 residues.

The chain uses TRBV30 and TRBJ1-5; D may be TRBD1 (5 bases). The germline gives CDR1 GTSNPN, CDR2 SVGIG (reference sequence). Trimming removed 0 bases at V and 4 bases at J, with 7 bases between. CDR3 length: 13 residues. The CDR3 nucleotides read TGTGCCTGGAGTGTTGACAGTAATCAGCCCCAGCATTTT. Its translation is CAWSVDSNQPQHF. Full variable domain (rest looked up from reference TRBV30 and TRBJ1-5): SQTIHQWPATLVQPVGSPLSLECTVEGTSNPNLYWYRQAAGRGLQLLFYSVGIGQISSEVPQNLSASRPQDRQFILSSKKLLLSDSGFYLCAWSVDSNQPQHFGDGTRLSIL.

The rearrangement links TRBV4-1 to TRBJ1-5, with D perhaps matching TRBD1 (5 bases). CDR1 and CDR2 (germline): MGHRA, YSYEKL. Trimming stripped 1 base from V and 5 bases from J, with 9 bases between. The CDR3 runs to 14 residues. CDR3: CASSQGQPYQPQHF. The DNA for the CDR3 is TGCGCCAGCAGCCAAGGACAGCCTTATCAGCCCCAGCATTTT.

The V and J genes are TRBV28 and TRBJ2-2; the D is unclear. CDR1 and CDR2 (germline): MDHEN, SYDVKM. The V end was cut by 4 bases, the J end by 5 bases, with 5 bases between. This CDR3 is 12 amino acids long. CDR3: CASSSPTGELFF. The CDR3 DNA sequence: TGTGCCAGCAGTTCCCCGACCGGGGAGCTGTTTTTT.

The V call is TRBV10-3, the J call TRBJ1-6, with 8 positions matching TRBD1. V lost 10 bases, J lost 6 bases, and 8 bases stayed unmatched. Per germline, CDR1 ENHRY and CDR2 SYGVKD. The length of the CDR3 is 14 residues. In DNA form, the CDR3 reads TGTGCCACTAAGGACAGGGTGGGTAATTCACCCCTCCACTTT. It encodes CATKDRVGNSPLHF.

In this sample, this clone turned up a few times. J is TRBJ2-1 and V is TRBV18; 8 bases match TRBD2. After removal of 3 bases from V and 2 bases from J, the junction contained 3 bases not matched to a gene. The CDR3 totals 15 residues. Germline assignment: CDR1 KGHSH and CDR2 LQKENI. For the CDR3, the DNA is TGTGCCAGCTCACCCGGCGGGAGGACCTACAATGAGCAGTTCTTC. Its translation: CASSPGGRTYNEQFF.

The chain carries TRBV3-1 (or the pseudogene TRBV3-2) and TRBJ2-3, with 8 positions matching TRBD1. The length of the CDR3 is 16 residues. Per the germline V gene, CDR1 is LGHDT and CDR2 is YNNKEL (reference sequence). V dropped 1 base and J dropped 6; count of bases not matched to a gene: 9. The DNA for the CDR3 is TGTGCCAGCAGCCAAGGTCAGGGGGCGGCCGTGGATACGCAGTATTTT. Encoded protein: CASSQGQGAAVDTQYF.

J is TRBJ1-5 and V is TRBV5-1; D ambiguous. V shed 0 bases and J shed 0 bases, with 4 bases lying between them. Germline V gene lookup returns CDR1 SGHRS and CDR2 YFSETQ. The CDR3 length is 14 residues. The CDR3 is CASSLDNSNQPQHF. The CDR3, as DNA: TGCGCCAGCAGCTTGGACAATAGCAATCAGCCCCAGCATTTT.

The J gene is TRBJ1-4, the V gene TRBV19; 10 bases match TRBD1. Germline V gene lookup returns CDR1 LNHDA and CDR2 SQIVND (reference sequence). The CDR3 runs 17 residues. Trimming at V came to 3 bases and at J to 8 bases, leaving 12 bases not matched to a gene. The CDR3: CASSISPLGTGVEKLFF. The CDR3 region has the DNA TGTGCCAGTAGTATTTCCCCGTTGGGGACAGGGGTGGAAAAACTGTTTTTT.

The V and J genes are TRBV2 and TRBJ2-3, with 9 bases matching TRBD1. J was trimmed by 3 bases and V by 8 bases; bases with no gene match: 6. Germline V gene data show CDR1 as SNHLY and CDR2 as FYNNEI. The CDR3 extends over 14 amino acids. CDR3 DNA sequence: TGTGCCAGCGGGCCAGGACAGGGGACAGATACGCAGTATTTT. It yields the protein CASGPGQGTDTQYF.

Only a few counts were recorded for this clone. The rearrangement links TRBV7-3 to TRBJ2-2; 10 bases agree with TRBD2. Germline CDR1 is SGHTA and CDR2 is FQGTGA. CDR3 length equals 13 residues. V shed 8 bases, J shed 4 bases, and the junction held 1 base outside the gene matches. In nucleotides, the CDR3 is TGTGCCAGCGCTAGCGGGGGCACCGGGGAGCTGTTTTTT. It is translated as CASASGGTGELFF.

The chain links TRBV20-1 to TRBJ2-3; D is uncertain. Germline V lookup: CDR1 DFQATT, CDR2 SNEGSKA (reference sequence). Deletions cut 3 bases from V and 4 bases from J, with 11 bases between. The CDR3 runs to 13 residues. The CDR3: CSASTIGPDTQYF. DNA of the CDR3: TGCAGTGCTAGTACTATCGGTCCAGATACGCAGTATTTT.

This clone was counted a single time. The chain is built from TRBV18 and TRBJ2-1; TRBD2 matches 9 bases. The CDR3 is 15 residues long. Losses at the gene ends were 5 bases for V and 0 bases for J; bases not matched to a gene: 2. Germline lookup yields CDR1 KGHSH and CDR2 LQKENI. CDR3 protein: CASSVAGDSYNEQFF. Written as DNA, the CDR3 is TGTGCCAGCTCAGTAGCGGGGGACTCCTACAATGAGCAGTTCTTC.

The chain has TRBV13 and TRBJ1-1; D may be TRBD1 (6 bases). V lost 4 bases and J lost 1, with 7 bases in between. The CDR3 consists of 13 residues. Looked up from germline, CDR1 is PRHDT and CDR2 is FYEKMQ (reference sequence). The CDR3 here is CASSWTENTEAFF. The CDR3 DNA follows: TGTGCCAGCAGCTGGACAGAGAACACTGAAGCTTTCTTT.

This chain connects TRBV19 to TRBJ2-3, with 8 bases that match TRBD1. The CDR3 runs 14 residues. CDR1 is LNHDA and CDR2 is SQIVND in the germline V gene (reference sequence). V was pared by 5 bases and J by 5 bases, with 6 bases of the junction left unmatched. The CDR3 nucleotides are TGTGCCAGTAGTTATCAGGGGGCACAAGATACGCAGTATTTT. The encoded protein is CASSYQGAQDTQYF. Based on the CDR3 plus reference TRBV19 and TRBJ2-3, the full variable domain is DGGITQSPKYLFRKEGQNVTLSCEQNLNHDAMYWYRQDPGQGLRLIYYSQIVNDFQKGDIAEGYSVSREKKESFPLTVTSAQKNPTAFYLCASSYQGAQDTQYFGPGTRLTVL.

V and J are TRBV19 and TRBJ2-5; 11 nucleotides agree with TRBD1. The CDR3 has 14 residues. V dropped 5 bases and J dropped 6; count of bases not matched to a gene: 5. Germline V lookup: CDR1 LNHDA, CDR2 SQIVND (reference sequence). This chain's CDR3 is CASSGTGGRKTQYF. As DNA, the CDR3 is TGTGCCAGTAGTGGGACAGGGGGGCGGAAGACCCAGTACTTC.

This clone showed up just a few times. This chain links TRBV19 with TRBJ1-6, with 9 positions matching TRBD1. Germline CDR1 LNHDA, CDR2 SQIVND (reference sequence). J gave up 5 bases and V 6 bases, and 5 bases lay outside the gene matches. The CDR3 runs to 15 residues. CDR3 in amino acids: CASRFGQGNNSPLHF. The CDR3 nucleotides are TGTGCCAGTAGGTTCGGACAGGGGAATAATTCACCCCTCCACTTT.

The genes are TRBV30 and TRBJ2-1, with 13 bases that match TRBD2. Germline assignment: CDR1 GTSNPN and CDR2 SVGIG (reference sequence). The V and J ends lost 2 bases and 3 bases, in that order; junction bases with no gene match: 10. The CDR3 sequence is 18 residues long. The CDR3 nucleotides read TGTGCCTGGAGTCGGGGGGGGACTAGCGGGACCCACTACAATGAGCAGTTCTTC. This encodes CAWSRGGTSGTHYNEQFF.

This chain connects TRBV11-2 to TRBJ2-7; 13 bases are shared with TRBD2. Germline-derived CDR1 and CDR2 are SGHAT and FQNNGV. CDR3 size: 15 residues. J lost 4 bases, V lost 7 bases, and 7 bases had no gene match. CDR3: CASTRGTSGKYEQYF. DNA for the CDR3: TGTGCCAGCACCCGAGGGACTAGCGGGAAATACGAGCAGTACTTC.

The chain joins TRBV5-1 to TRBJ2-7; 10 bases are a match to TRBD1. Unmatched junction bases numbered 12, after V lost 0 bases and J lost 6 bases. The CDR3 is 17 amino acids. Germline V gene data show CDR1 as SGHRS and CDR2 as YFSETQ. DNA for the CDR3: TGCGCCAGCAGCTTGGTATTGACAGGGGGCGGTTATGGCGAGCAGTACTTC. It is translated as CASSLVLTGGGYGEQYF.

This sequence joins TRBV29-1 and TRBJ1-1; D is perhaps TRBD1 (6 bases). V was clipped by 1 base and J by 6 bases, with 15 bases between them. The CDR3 is made up of 14 amino acids. CDR1 SQVTM and CDR2 ANQGSEA come from the germline V gene. The CDR3 spells CSVEAGQFAPEAFF. Written as DNA, the CDR3 is TGCAGCGTTGAAGCCGGACAGTTCGCTCCTGAAGCTTTCTTT.

The chain recombines TRBV9 with TRBJ2-1, with TRBD2 identical over 7 bases. Germline CDR1 is SGDLS and CDR2 is YYNGEE. This CDR3 region has 16 residues. The J segment lost 4 bases and the V segment lost 0 bases, leaving 7 bases of the junction unmatched. This chain's CDR3 is CASSVVPSGRYNEQFF. The DNA of the CDR3 is TGTGCCAGCAGCGTAGTCCCTAGCGGTAGGTACAATGAGCAGTTCTTC.

This sequence joins TRBV15 and TRBJ1-1; D remains ambiguous. The CDR3 has 15 amino acids. V lost 0 bases and J 0 bases, leaving 8 bases between the germline ends. Per the germline V gene, CDR1 is LNHNV and CDR2 is YYDKDF (reference sequence). The CDR3, as DNA: TGTGCCACCAGCAGAGATGTGTTTATGAACACTGAAGCTTTCTTT. Encoded protein: CATSRDVFMNTEAFF.